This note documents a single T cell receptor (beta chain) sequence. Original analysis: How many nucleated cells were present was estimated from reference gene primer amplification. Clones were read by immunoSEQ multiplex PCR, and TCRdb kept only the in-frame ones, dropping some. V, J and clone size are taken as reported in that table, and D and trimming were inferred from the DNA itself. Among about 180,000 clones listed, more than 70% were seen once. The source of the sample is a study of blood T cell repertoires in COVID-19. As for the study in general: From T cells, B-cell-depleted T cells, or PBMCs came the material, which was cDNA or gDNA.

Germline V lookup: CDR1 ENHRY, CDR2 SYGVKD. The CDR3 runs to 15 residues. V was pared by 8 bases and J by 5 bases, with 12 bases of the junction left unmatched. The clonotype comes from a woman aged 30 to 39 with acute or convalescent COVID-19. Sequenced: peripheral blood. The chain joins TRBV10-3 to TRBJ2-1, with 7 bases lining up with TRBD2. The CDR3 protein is CAISGGGYRNNEQFF. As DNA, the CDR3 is TGTGCCATCTCGGGGGGAGGCTATCGGAACAATGAGCAGTTCTTC.